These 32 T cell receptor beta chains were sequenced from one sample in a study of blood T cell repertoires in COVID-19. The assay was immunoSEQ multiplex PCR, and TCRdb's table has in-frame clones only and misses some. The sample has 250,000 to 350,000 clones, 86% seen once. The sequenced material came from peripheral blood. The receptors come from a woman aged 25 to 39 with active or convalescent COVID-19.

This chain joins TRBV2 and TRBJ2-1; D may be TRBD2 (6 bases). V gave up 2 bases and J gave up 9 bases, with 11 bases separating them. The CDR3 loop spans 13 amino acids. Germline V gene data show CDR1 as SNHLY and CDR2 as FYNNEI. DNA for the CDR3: TGTGCCAGCAGTGAAAGGCGGGGTGGTGAGCAGTTCTTC. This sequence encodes CASSERRGGEQFF.

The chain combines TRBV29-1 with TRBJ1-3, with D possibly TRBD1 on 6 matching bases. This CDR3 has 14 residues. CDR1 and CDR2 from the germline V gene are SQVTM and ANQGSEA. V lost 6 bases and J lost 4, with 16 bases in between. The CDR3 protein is CSVAYGGRGNTIYF. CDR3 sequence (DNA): TGCAGCGTCGCCTACGGGGGGCGCGGAAACACCATATATTTT.

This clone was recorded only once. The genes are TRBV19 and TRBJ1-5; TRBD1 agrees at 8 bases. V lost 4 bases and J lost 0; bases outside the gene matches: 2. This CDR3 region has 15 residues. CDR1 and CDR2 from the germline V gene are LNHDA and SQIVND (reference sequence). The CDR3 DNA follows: TGTGCCAGTAGTAAGGGACAGGATAGCAATCAGCCCCAGCATTTT. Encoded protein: CASSKGQDSNQPQHF.

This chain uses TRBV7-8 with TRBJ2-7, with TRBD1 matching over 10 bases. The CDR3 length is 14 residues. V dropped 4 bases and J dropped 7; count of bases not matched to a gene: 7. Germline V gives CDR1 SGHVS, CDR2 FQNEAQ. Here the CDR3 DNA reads TGTGCCAGCAGCTCCGGGACAGGGGCGCGAGAGCAGTACTTC. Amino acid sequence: CASSSGTGAREQYF.

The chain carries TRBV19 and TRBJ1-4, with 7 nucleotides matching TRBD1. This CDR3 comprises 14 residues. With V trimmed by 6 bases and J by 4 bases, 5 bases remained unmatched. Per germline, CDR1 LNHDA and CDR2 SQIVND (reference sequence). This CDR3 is CASRGTALNEKLFF. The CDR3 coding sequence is TGTGCCAGTAGGGGGACAGCCCTTAATGAAAAACTGTTTTTT.

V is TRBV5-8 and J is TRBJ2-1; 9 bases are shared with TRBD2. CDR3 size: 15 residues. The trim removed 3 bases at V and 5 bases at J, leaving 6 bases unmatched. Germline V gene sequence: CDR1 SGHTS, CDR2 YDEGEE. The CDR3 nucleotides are TGTGCCAGCAGCTGGGGCGGGGGGGCAGACAATGAGCAGTTCTTC. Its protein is CASSWGGGADNEQFF.

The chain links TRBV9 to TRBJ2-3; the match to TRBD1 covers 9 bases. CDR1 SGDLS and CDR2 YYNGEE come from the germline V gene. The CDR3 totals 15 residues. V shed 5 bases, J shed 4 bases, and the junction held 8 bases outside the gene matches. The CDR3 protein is CASRPGQGTADTQYF. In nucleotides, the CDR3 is TGTGCCAGCAGGCCCGGACAGGGGACCGCAGATACGCAGTATTTT.

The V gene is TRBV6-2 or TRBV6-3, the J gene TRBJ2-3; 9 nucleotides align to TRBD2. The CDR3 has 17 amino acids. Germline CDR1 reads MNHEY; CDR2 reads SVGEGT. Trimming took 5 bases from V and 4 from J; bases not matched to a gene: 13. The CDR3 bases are TGTGCCAGCAGTCTCATTCTAGCGGGGCTAGCGGCAGATACGCAGTATTTT. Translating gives CASSLILAGLAADTQYF.

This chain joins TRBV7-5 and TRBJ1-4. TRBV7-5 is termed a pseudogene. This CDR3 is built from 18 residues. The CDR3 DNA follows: TGTGCCAGAACCTTGGGGGGGCCGCGAATCTCAACTAATGAAAAACTGTTTTTT. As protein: CARTLGGPRISTNEKLFF.

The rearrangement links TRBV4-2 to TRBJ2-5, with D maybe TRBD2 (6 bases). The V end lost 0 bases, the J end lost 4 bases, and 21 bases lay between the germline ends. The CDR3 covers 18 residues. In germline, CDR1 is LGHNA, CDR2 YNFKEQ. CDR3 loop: CASSQDLDAGGRVETQYF. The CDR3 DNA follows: TGTGCCAGCAGCCAAGATCTGGACGCCGGGGGTCGGGTAGAGACCCAGTACTTC.

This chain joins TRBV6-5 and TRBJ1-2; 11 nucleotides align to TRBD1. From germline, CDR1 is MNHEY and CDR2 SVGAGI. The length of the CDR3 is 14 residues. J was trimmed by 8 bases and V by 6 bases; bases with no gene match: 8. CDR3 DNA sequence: TGTGCCAGCAGGGGGACAGGGGGAAGCGAAGGCTACACCTTC. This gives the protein CASRGTGGSEGYTF.

The CDR3 reads CATSGHALSSYEQYF. The CDR3 region has the DNA TGTGCCACCAGTGGCCACGCCCTTAGCTCCTACGAGCAGTACTTC. This chain joins TRBV24-1 and TRBJ2-7; D uncertain. V lost 5 bases and J 0 bases, leaving 13 bases between the germline ends. The CDR3 extends over 15 amino acids. Germline lookup yields CDR1 KGHDR and CDR2 SFDVKD.

The DNA of the CDR3 is TGTGCCAGCAGCGTTCAGACAGGGTACAATTCACCCCTCCACTTT. Translating gives CASSVQTGYNSPLHF. The chain couples TRBV7-9 to TRBJ1-6, with 7 bases identical to TRBD1. This CDR3 spans 15 amino acids. The J segment lost 7 bases and the V segment lost 5 bases, leaving 8 bases of the junction unmatched. From germline, CDR1 is SEHNR and CDR2 FQNEAQ (reference sequence).

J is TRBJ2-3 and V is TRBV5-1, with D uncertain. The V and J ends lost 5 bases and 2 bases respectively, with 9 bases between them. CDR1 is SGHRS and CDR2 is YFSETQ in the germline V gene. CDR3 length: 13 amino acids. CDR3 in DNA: TGCGCCAGCAGGTCCGTCCTCACAGATACGCAGTATTTT. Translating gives CASRSVLTDTQYF.

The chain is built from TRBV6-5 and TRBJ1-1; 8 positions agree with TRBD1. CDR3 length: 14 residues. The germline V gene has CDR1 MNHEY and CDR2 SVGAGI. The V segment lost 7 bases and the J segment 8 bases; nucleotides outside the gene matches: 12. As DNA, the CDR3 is TGTGCCAGCAACCCCGACAGGGGCTTCTTCGAAGCTTTCTTT. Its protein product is CASNPDRGFFEAFF.

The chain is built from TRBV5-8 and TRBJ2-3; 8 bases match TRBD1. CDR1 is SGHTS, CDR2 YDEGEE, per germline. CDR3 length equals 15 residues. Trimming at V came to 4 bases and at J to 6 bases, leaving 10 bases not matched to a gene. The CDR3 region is CASSRGQGSMDTQYF. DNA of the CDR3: TGTGCCAGCAGCAGAGGACAGGGAAGTATGGATACGCAGTATTTT.

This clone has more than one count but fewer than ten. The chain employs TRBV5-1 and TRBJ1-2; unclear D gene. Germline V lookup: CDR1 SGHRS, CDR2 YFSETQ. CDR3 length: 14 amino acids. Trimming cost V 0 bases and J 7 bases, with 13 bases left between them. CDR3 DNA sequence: TGCGCCAGCAGCTTGGACGATAGGGCGGGTGGCTACACCTTC. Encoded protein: CASSLDDRAGGYTF. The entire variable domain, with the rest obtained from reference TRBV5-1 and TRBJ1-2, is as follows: KAGVTQTPRYLIKTRGQQVTLSCSPISGHRSVSWYQQTPGQGLQFLFEYFSETQRNKGNFPGRFSGRQFSNSRSEMNVSTLELGDSALYLCASSLDDRAGGYTFGSGTRLTVV.

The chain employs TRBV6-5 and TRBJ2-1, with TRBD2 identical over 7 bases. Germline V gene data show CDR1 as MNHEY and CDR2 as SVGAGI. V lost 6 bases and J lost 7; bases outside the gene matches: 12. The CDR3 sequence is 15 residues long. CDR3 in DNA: TGTGCCAGCAGCCGGGGGGACCCGTCGGTTAATGAGCAGTTCTTC. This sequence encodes CASSRGDPSVNEQFF.

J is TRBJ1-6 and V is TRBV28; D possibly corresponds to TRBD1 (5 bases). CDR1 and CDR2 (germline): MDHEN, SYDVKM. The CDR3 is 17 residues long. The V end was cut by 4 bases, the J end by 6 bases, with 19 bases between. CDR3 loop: CASSSPSPGLTNSPLHF. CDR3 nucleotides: TGTGCCAGCAGTTCTCCTTCGCCGGGACTCACTAATTCACCCCTCCACTTT.

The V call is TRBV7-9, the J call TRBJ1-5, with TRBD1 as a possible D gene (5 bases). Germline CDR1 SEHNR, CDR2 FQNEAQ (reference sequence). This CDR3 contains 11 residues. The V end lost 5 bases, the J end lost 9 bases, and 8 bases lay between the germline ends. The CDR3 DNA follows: TGTGCCAGCAGCCGGGACTTGCCCCAGCATTTT. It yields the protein CASSRDLPQHF.

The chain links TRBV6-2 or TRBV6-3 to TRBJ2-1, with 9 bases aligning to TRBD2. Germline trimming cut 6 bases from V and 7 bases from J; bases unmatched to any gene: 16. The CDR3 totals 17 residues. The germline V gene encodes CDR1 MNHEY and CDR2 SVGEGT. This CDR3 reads CASSPGAQRGARNEQFF. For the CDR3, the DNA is TGTGCCAGCAGCCCCGGGGCGCAGCGGGGGGCTAGGAATGAGCAGTTCTTC.

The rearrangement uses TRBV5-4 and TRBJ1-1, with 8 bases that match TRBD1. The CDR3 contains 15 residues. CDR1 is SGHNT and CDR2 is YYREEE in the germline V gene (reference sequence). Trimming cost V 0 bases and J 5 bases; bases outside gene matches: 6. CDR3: CASSLAGGFLTEAFF. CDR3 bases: TGTGCCAGCAGCTTGGCAGGGGGCTTCTTGACTGAAGCTTTCTTT.

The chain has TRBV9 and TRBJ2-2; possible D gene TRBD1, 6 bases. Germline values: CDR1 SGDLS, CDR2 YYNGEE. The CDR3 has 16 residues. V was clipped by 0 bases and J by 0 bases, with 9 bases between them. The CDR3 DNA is TGTGCCAGCAGCGTAGATGGGACATCGAACACCGGGGAGCTGTTTTTT. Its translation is CASSVDGTSNTGELFF.

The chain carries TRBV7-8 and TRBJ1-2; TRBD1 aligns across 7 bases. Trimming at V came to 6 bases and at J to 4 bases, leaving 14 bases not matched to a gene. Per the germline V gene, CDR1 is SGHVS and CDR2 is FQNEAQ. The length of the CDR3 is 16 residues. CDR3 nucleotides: TGTGCCAGCAGAGGAAACCAACCGGGACAGCTCTATGGCTACACCTTC. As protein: CASRGNQPGQLYGYTF.

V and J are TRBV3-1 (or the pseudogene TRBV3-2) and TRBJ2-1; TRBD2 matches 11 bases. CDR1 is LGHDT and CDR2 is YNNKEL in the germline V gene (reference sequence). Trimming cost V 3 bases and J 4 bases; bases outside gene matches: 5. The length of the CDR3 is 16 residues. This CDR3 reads CASSQLAGGLYNEQFF. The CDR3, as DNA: TGTGCCAGCAGCCAGCTAGCGGGGGGTCTATACAATGAGCAGTTCTTC.

The CDR3 sequence is CASSLDNRAGSPLHF. In DNA form, the CDR3 reads TGTGCCAGCAGCTTAGATAACAGGGCCGGTTCACCCCTCCACTTT. This rearrangement joins TRBV7-2 to TRBJ1-6, with D perhaps TRBD1 (6 bases). CDR1 is SGHTA and CDR2 is FQGNSA in the germline V gene. The length of the CDR3 is 15 residues. Between the trimmed V and J ends, which lost 1 base and 9 bases, there was a span of 13 bases. Together with reference TRBV7-2 and TRBJ1-6, the CDR3 gives the full variable domain: GAGVSQSPSNKVTEKGKDVELRCDPISGHTALYWYRQSLGQGLEFLIYFQGNSAPDKSGLPSDRFSAERTGGSVSTLTIQRTQQEDSAVYLCASSLDNRAGSPLHFGNGTRLTVT.

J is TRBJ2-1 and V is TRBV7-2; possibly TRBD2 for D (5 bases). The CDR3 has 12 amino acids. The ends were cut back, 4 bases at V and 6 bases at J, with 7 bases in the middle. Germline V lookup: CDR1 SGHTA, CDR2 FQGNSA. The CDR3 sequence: CASSWAGNEQFF. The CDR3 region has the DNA TGTGCCAGCAGCTGGGCGGGCAATGAGCAGTTCTTC.

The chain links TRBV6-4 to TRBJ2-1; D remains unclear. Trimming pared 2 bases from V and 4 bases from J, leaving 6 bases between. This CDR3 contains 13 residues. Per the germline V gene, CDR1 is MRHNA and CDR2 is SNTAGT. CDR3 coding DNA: TGTGCCAGCAGTGACACAGCTTACAATGAGCAGTTCTTC. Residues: CASSDTAYNEQFF.

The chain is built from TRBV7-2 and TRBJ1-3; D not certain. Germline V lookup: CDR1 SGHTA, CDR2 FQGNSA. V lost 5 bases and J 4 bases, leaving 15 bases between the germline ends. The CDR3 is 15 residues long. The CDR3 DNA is TGTGCCAGCAGCCCCGAACGGGGTACCGGAAACACCATATATTTT. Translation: CASSPERGTGNTIYF.

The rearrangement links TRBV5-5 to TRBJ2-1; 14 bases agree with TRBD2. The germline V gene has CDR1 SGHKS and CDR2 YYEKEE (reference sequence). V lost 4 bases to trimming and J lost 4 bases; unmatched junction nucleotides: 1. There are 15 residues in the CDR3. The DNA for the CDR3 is TGTGCCAGCAGCCGGACTAGCGGGGGGTACAATGAGCAGTTCTTC. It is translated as CASSRTSGGYNEQFF.

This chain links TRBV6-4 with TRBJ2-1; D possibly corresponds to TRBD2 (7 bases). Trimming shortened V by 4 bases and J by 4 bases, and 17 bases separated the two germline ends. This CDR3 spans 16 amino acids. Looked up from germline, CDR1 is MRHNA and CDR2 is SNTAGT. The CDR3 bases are TGTGCCAGCAGTGGAGAGGCGGGGGCCGTGTACAATGAGCAGTTCTTC. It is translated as CASSGEAGAVYNEQFF.

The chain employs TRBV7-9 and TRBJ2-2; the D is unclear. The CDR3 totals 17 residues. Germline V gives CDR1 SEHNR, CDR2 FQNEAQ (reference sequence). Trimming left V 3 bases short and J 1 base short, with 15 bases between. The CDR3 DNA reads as TGTGCCAGCAGCTTTGTAGCTACCACCATGAACACCGGGGAGCTGTTTTTT. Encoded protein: CASSFVATTMNTGELFF.